The 9 T cell receptor beta chains presented below share a single source sample, sequenced in a study of blood T cells in healthy people across ages. A second roughly 6 to 11 cycle PCR used barcoded and J-beta primers. TCRdb reanalysed the 5' RACE reads using MiXCR and keeps one entry per CDR3 protein. The table includes 1.5 million to 2 million distinct CDR3 sequences, 30% to 35% detected once. The sample comprised blood. The receptor source for this set is a woman aged 30 to 39 in good health.

This clonotype has more than one count but fewer than ten. This chain uses TRBV12-3 or TRBV12-4 with TRBJ2-7, with 8 nucleotides matching TRBD2. V gave up 7 bases and J gave up 6 bases; unmatched junction bases: 8. The CDR3 is 13 amino acids. The CDR3 loop reads CASNPGRGGEQYF. CDR3 coding DNA: TGTGCCAGCAACCCCGGGAGGGGTGGCGAGCAGTACTTC.

The chain uses TRBV29-1 and TRBJ1-2; D is unclear. Trimming removed 4 bases at V and 10 bases at J, with 4 bases between. The CDR3 sequence is 8 residues long. Germline CDR1 and CDR2: SQVTM and ANQGSEA. CDR3: CSVGDYTF. CDR3 nucleotides: TGCAGCGTTGGGGACTACACCTTC.

A few counts support this clonotype. The V gene is TRBV5-1, the J gene TRBJ2-3, with D uncertain. The CDR3 runs to 15 residues. The V gene's germline CDR1 is SGHRS and CDR2 YFSETQ. The V gene lost 0 bases and the J gene lost 0 bases, with 8 bases spanning the gap. In DNA, the CDR3 is TGCGCCAGCAGCTTGGTTCTTCTTAGCACAGATACGCAGTATTTT. Translation gives CASSLVLLSTDTQYF.

This rearrangement joins TRBV7-2 to TRBJ1-2; D not certain. V dropped 5 bases and J dropped 6 bases, with 16 bases sitting between them. Germline loops: CDR1 SGHTA, CDR2 FQGNSA. This CDR3 has 14 residues. The chain's CDR3 is CASSPGRGSDGYTF. CDR3 DNA: TGTGCCAGCAGCCCAGGACGAGGGTCCGATGGCTACACCTTC. Full variable domain (rest looked up from reference TRBV7-2 and TRBJ1-2): GAGVSQSPSNKVTEKGKDVELRCDPISGHTALYWYRQSLGQGLEFLIYFQGNSAPDKSGLPSDRFSAERTGGSVSTLTIQRTQQEDSAVYLCASSPGRGSDGYTFGSGTRLTVV.

As for this clonotype: Being one base from a much bigger clone, this may be a read error. The chain links TRBV29-1 to TRBJ2-1; D may be TRBD2 (5 bases). Germline V gene sequence: CDR1 SQVTM, CDR2 ANQGSEA. CDR3 length equals 14 residues. The CDR3 is CGVVGLAPYNEQFF. CDR3 coding DNA: TGCGGCGTTGTAGGATTAGCGCCGTACAATGAGCAGTTCTTC.

V usage is TRBV7-9 and J usage is TRBJ1-2; a possible D gene is TRBD1 (5 bases). Trimming removed 5 bases from V and 0 bases from J, with 13 bases in between. This CDR3 spans 15 amino acids. Per the germline V gene, CDR1 is SEHNR and CDR2 is FQNEAQ (reference sequence). CDR3 coding DNA: TGTGCCAGCAGCCCCACGACAGCCTCTAACTATGGCTACACCTTC. This translates into CASSPTTASNYGYTF.

This clonotype appeared a few times. The rearrangement links TRBV5-6 to TRBJ1-4; possibly TRBD1 for D (5 bases). V lost 7 bases, J lost 7 bases, and 14 bases lay in between. The CDR3 runs to 13 residues. Germline CDR1 and CDR2: SGHDT and YYEEEE. CDR3 residues: CASPQGRSEKLFF. The CDR3 bases are TGTGCCAGCCCCCAGGGCCGGAGTGAAAAACTGTTTTTT.

The J gene is TRBJ2-1, the V gene TRBV7-3; 9 bases align to TRBD2. Losses at the gene ends were 2 bases for V and 5 bases for J; bases not matched to a gene: 7. The germline gives CDR1 SGHTA, CDR2 FQGTGA. This CDR3 contains 16 residues. Here the CDR3 reads CASSLWSSSGNNEQFF. CDR3 in DNA: TGTGCCAGCAGCTTATGGTCGTCTAGCGGGAACAATGAGCAGTTCTTC.

This chain uses TRBV6-2 or TRBV6-3 with TRBJ2-1, with 8 bases aligning to TRBD1. Germline lookup yields CDR1 MNHEY and CDR2 SVGEGT. This CDR3 is 15 amino acids long. Losses at the gene ends were 2 bases for V and 8 bases for J; bases not matched to a gene: 8. CDR3 residues: CASSYGQGARHEQFF. CDR3 DNA: TGTGCCAGCAGTTACGGCCAGGGGGCGCGGCATGAGCAGTTCTTC.